This T cell receptor beta chain was found in a study of T-cell reconstitution after alpha-beta-depleted transplantation in children. The study, taken as a whole, reports: Newly produced T cells mostly accounted for T-cell counts and diversity one year post-transplant.

The TCRbeta library was prepared with unique molecular identifiers. TCRdb called the PCR reads again in MiXCR, with one record for every CDR3 protein. The table shows 200,000 to 300,000 distinct CDR3 sequences, with about 26% occurring only once. With 3 bases removed from V and 0 bases from J, the gap between germline ends came to 9 bases. The CDR3 spans 14 residues. Germline V gives CDR1 MNHEY, CDR2 SMNVEV (reference sequence). This clonotype was picked up a small number of times. The antigen is undetermined. This may come from a read error, since a much larger clone is one base off. The genes are TRBV27 and TRBJ2-7; either TRBD1 or TRBD2 may fit D (6 bases each). The TCR sequence derives from a girl aged 2 to 10 with Fanconi anemia, due to receive a stem cell transplant. The sample consisted of PBMCs, taken before TCRalphabeta/CD19-depleted stem cell transplant. CDR3 residues: CASSFGGPSYEQYF. The CDR3 bases are TGTGCCAGCAGTTTTGGGGGGCCCTCCTACGAGCAGTACTTC.